This TCR beta chain was identified during a study of early T cells in non-severe SARS-CoV-2 infection. Findings and limits, study-wide: Reliance on VDJdb matching favored anti-spike CD8 responses; private and CD4 specificities were missed.

Unique molecular identifiers were added to individual cDNA molecules. TCRdb analysed the 5' RACE reads with MiXCR anew, one entry per CDR3 protein. This table holds under 35,000 distinct CDR3 sequences, approximately 5.5% found once. The CDR3 contains 14 residues. CDR1 is SEHNR, CDR2 FQNEAQ, per germline (reference sequence). The V gene lost 3 bases and the J gene lost 1 base, with 9 bases spanning the gap. Only a few counts were recorded for this clonotype. Its target is not known. This chain links TRBV7-9 with TRBJ1-1; D not certain. The TCR sequence derives from an adult who was a healthcare worker with PCR-confirmed SARS-CoV-2 infection or an uninfected control (not recorded which). Sequencing was carried out using whole blood. CDR3: CASSFYAQNTEAFF. As DNA, the CDR3 is TGTGCCAGCAGCTTTTACGCTCAGAACACTGAAGCTTTCTTT.